This is a list of T cell receptor beta chains from one sample in a study of CD8 T cells in Susac syndrome. MiXCR was run by TCRdb on the immunoSEQ multiplex PCR reads, yielding one entry per CDR3 protein. The sample includes roughly 150,000 distinct CDR3 sequences, 90% to 96% of them seen just once. The sequenced sample was CD4+ T cells from PBMCs. These TCRs come from a human donor with Susac syndrome. Both conserved end residues are part of each CDR3. The order of the fields is CDR3 protein, CDR3 DNA, CDR3 length, D gene, J gene, V gene, clone size. D genes are given only for firm matches. Where a row states a size, it is once, few, many or the class of an expanded clone; other rows omit it.

CDR3aa: CSATGTFAEKLFF; CDR3nt: TGCAGTGCAACCGGGACATTCGCTGAAAAACTGTTTTTT; len: 13; d_gene: NA; j_gene: TRBJ1-4; v_gene: TRBV20-1; abundance: NA
CDR3aa: CASSLARPNTEAFF; CDR3nt: TGTGCCAGCAGCTTAGCGAGACCGAACACTGAAGCTTTCTTT; len: 14; d_gene: NA; j_gene: TRBJ1-1; v_gene: TRBV11-2; abundance: NA
CDR3aa: CASSSPVVGYTF; CDR3nt: TGTGCCAGCAGTTCCCCCGTGGTTGGCTACACCTTC; len: 12; d_gene: NA; j_gene: TRBJ1-2; v_gene: TRBV28; abundance: NA
CDR3aa: CSATGETAYNEQFF; CDR3nt: TGCAGTGCTACCGGGGAGACGGCGTACAATGAGCAGTTCTTC; len: 14; d_gene: NA; j_gene: TRBJ2-1; v_gene: TRBV20-1; abundance: NA
CDR3aa: CSASTGTGAPEAFF; CDR3nt: TGCAGTGCTAGCACCGGGACAGGGGCCCCTGAAGCTTTCTTT; len: 14; d_gene: TRBD1; j_gene: TRBJ1-1; v_gene: TRBV20-1; abundance: NA
CDR3aa: CASSSSTDKQYF; CDR3nt: TGTGCCAGCAGTTCGTCGACTGATAAGCAGTACTTC; len: 12; d_gene: NA; j_gene: TRBJ2-7; v_gene: TRBV6-6; abundance: NA
CDR3aa: CSASPSGQKSTDTQYF; CDR3nt: TGCAGTGCTAGTCCGAGCGGGCAAAAAAGCACAGATACGCAGTATTTT; len: 16; d_gene: NA; j_gene: TRBJ2-3; v_gene: TRBV20-1; abundance: NA
CDR3aa: CASSQNPYTGELFF; CDR3nt: TGTGCCAGCAGCCAAAATCCGTACACCGGGGAGCTGTTTTTT; len: 14; d_gene: NA; j_gene: TRBJ2-2; v_gene: TRBV14; abundance: NA
CDR3aa: CASSGAATYEQYF; CDR3nt: TGTGCCAGTAGTGGGGCGGCGACCTACGAGCAGTACTTC; len: 13; d_gene: NA; j_gene: TRBJ2-7; v_gene: TRBV19; abundance: NA
CDR3aa: CASSSGGKTFF; CDR3nt: TGTGCCAGCAGCTCAGGGGGCAAGACTTTCTTT; len: 11; d_gene: TRBD1; j_gene: TRBJ1-1; v_gene: TRBV13; abundance: NA
CDR3aa: CASSQITDTQYF; CDR3nt: TGTGCCAGCAGTCAGATCACAGATACGCAGTATTTT; len: 12; d_gene: NA; j_gene: TRBJ2-3; v_gene: TRBV12-3/TRBV12-4; abundance: NA
CDR3aa: CSATRNEQFF; CDR3nt: TGCAGTGCTACCCGCAATGAGCAGTTCTTC; len: 10; d_gene: NA; j_gene: TRBJ2-1; v_gene: TRBV20-1; abundance: NA
CDR3aa: CASSFAGDQKTQYF; CDR3nt: TGTGCCAGCAGTTTTGCGGGAGATCAGAAGACCCAGTACTTC; len: 14; d_gene: TRBD2; j_gene: TRBJ2-5; v_gene: TRBV28; abundance: NA
CDR3aa: CASSQDWYSGSSVDTQYF; CDR3nt: TGTGCCAGCAGCCAAGATTGGTATAGCGGGAGTTCCGTAGATACGCAGTATTTT; len: 18; d_gene: TRBD2; j_gene: TRBJ2-3; v_gene: TRBV4-2; abundance: once
CDR3aa: CASSEDRGRFETQYF; CDR3nt: TGTGCCAGCAGTGAAGATAGGGGGAGGTTTGAGACCCAGTACTTC; len: 15; d_gene: NA; j_gene: TRBJ2-5; v_gene: TRBV6-1; abundance: NA
CDR3aa: CASTSDLPSYEQYF; CDR3nt: TGTGCCAGCACCTCGGACTTACCCTCCTACGAGCAGTACTTC; len: 14; d_gene: NA; j_gene: TRBJ2-7; v_gene: TRBV28; abundance: NA
CDR3aa: CASSLIPGEQFF; CDR3nt: TGTGCCAGCAGCTTAATCCCTGGGGAGCAGTTCTTC; len: 12; d_gene: NA; j_gene: TRBJ2-1; v_gene: TRBV7-3; abundance: NA
CDR3aa: CASSQEAARGARETQYF; CDR3nt: TGCGCCAGCAGCCAAGAGGCGGCGCGGGGGGCGAGGGAGACCCAGTACTTC; len: 17; d_gene: TRBD2; j_gene: TRBJ2-5; v_gene: TRBV4-1; abundance: NA
CDR3aa: CASYGLAGTGGTDTQYF; CDR3nt: TGCGCCAGCTACGGGCTAGCGGGGACCGGGGGCACAGATACGCAGTATTTT; len: 17; d_gene: TRBD2; j_gene: TRBJ2-3; v_gene: TRBV4-1; abundance: NA
CDR3aa: CASSYSGSSPLHF; CDR3nt: TGTGCCAGCAGTTACTCTGGGAGTTCACCCCTCCACTTT; len: 13; d_gene: NA; j_gene: TRBJ1-6; v_gene: TRBV6-5; abundance: NA
CDR3aa: CSVADRRLLSNYGYTF; CDR3nt: TGCAGCGTTGCCGACCGACGGCTCCTCTCTAACTATGGCTACACCTTC; len: 16; d_gene: NA; j_gene: TRBJ1-2; v_gene: TRBV29-1; abundance: NA
CDR3aa: CASSDRVETQYF; CDR3nt: TGTGCCAGCAGTGACAGGGTCGAGACCCAGTACTTC; len: 12; d_gene: TRBD1; j_gene: TRBJ2-5; v_gene: TRBV27; abundance: NA
CDR3aa: CASSLVEGTRGYTF; CDR3nt: TGTGCCAGCAGTTTGGTCGAAGGGACGCGCGGCTACACCTTC; len: 14; d_gene: NA; j_gene: TRBJ1-2; v_gene: TRBV2; abundance: NA
CDR3aa: CAISPDTSGVPYF; CDR3nt: TGTGCCATCAGTCCTGATACTAGCGGGGTTCCGTATTTT; len: 13; d_gene: TRBD2; j_gene: TRBJ2-3; v_gene: TRBV10-3; abundance: NA
CDR3aa: CASSLSGTFRVLYEQYF; CDR3nt: TGTGCCAGCAGCCTATCAGGGACTTTCAGGGTCCTCTACGAGCAGTACTTC; len: 17; d_gene: NA; j_gene: TRBJ2-7; v_gene: TRBV28; abundance: NA
CDR3aa: CASTPGTVNQPQHF; CDR3nt: TGTGCCAGCACCCCCGGGACGGTCAATCAGCCCCAGCATTTT; len: 14; d_gene: NA; j_gene: TRBJ1-5; v_gene: TRBV28; abundance: NA
CDR3aa: CASSLRRDDTQYF; CDR3nt: TGTGCCAGCAGCTTACGGCGGGATGATACCCAGTACTTC; len: 13; d_gene: NA; j_gene: TRBJ2-5; v_gene: TRBV7-9; abundance: NA
CDR3aa: CASSGESKETQYF; CDR3nt: TGTGCCAGCAGTGGGGAGAGTAAAGAGACCCAGTACTTC; len: 13; d_gene: NA; j_gene: TRBJ2-5; v_gene: TRBV2; abundance: NA
CDR3aa: CASSLDMSSYEQYF; CDR3nt: TGCGCCAGCAGCCTCGACATGAGCTCCTACGAGCAGTACTTC; len: 14; d_gene: NA; j_gene: TRBJ2-7; v_gene: TRBV5-1; abundance: NA